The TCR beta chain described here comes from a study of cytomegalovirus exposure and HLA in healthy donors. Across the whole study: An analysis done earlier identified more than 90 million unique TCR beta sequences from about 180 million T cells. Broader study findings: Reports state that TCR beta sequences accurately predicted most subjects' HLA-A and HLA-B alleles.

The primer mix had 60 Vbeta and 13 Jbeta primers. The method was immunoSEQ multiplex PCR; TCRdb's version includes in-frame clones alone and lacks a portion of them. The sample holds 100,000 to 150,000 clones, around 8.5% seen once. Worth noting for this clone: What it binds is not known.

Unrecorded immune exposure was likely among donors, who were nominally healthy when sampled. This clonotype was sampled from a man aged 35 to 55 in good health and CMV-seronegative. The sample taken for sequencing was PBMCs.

The CDR3 region is CSASGNFF. DNA of the CDR3: TGCAGTGCTAGCGGGAATTTCTTT. This rearrangement joins TRBV20-1 to TRBJ1-1; no clear D gene. Trimming removed 3 bases from V and 13 bases from J, with 6 bases in between. The CDR3 covers 8 residues. CDR1 and CDR2 from the germline V gene are DFQATT and SNEGSKA (reference sequence).